This T cell receptor beta chain was sequenced in a study of blood T cells in healthy people across ages. Findings of the study overall: In these data, TCR beta diversity tracked strongly with naive T cell percentage.

This clonotype was counted between two and nine times. Its matching antigen is unknown. A second PCR, run for roughly 6 to 11 cycles, used a sample-barcoded 5' primer plus a J-beta primer mix. Carrying 12 random nucleotides, a template-switch adaptor labeled each individual cDNA molecule. All samples gave at least 2.5 million CDR3-containing paired-end reads. TCRdb reprocessed the 5' RACE reads with MiXCR, giving one entry per CDR3 protein. Among about 1,500,000 distinct CDR3 sequences listed, around 42% were seen once. The origin of this receptor is a woman aged 18-30 years in good health. The specimen sequenced was blood.

CDR3 coding DNA: TGTGCCAGCAATAGGGATGGGGAGACCCAGTACTTC. It encodes CASNRDGETQYF. The rearrangement joins TRBV6-6 to TRBJ2-5; no clear D gene. Germline V gene data show CDR1 as MNHNY and CDR2 as SVGAGI (reference sequence). The CDR3 length is 12 residues. Trimming took off 7 bases at V and 5 bases at J, with 11 bases between the two ends.